The clone carrying this T cell receptor beta chain was picked up one time. The entry originates in a study of blood T cell repertoires in COVID-19. This CDR3 region has 15 residues. V was cut by 4 bases and J by 1 base, with 13 bases left in between. Per germline, CDR1 LGHDT and CDR2 YNNKEL (reference sequence). Sequencing used immunoSEQ multiplex PCR; TCRdb keeps in-frame clones, though not all of them. The repertoire holds roughly 81,000 clones, with around 88% as singletons. The sequencing input was peripheral blood. This TCR came from a man aged 30 to 39 with acute or convalescent COVID-19. The chain couples TRBV3-1 (or the pseudogene TRBV3-2) to TRBJ2-5; D gene unclear. The chain's CDR3 is CASSLRTEIQETQYF. CDR3 bases: TGTGCCAGCAGCCTTCGAACAGAGATCCAAGAGACCCAGTACTTC.